Listed below are T cell receptor beta chains from one sample, sequenced in a study of identical twins. Using its own MiXCR run on the 5' RACE reads, TCRdb lists one record per CDR3 protein. The data contain fewer than 250,000 distinct CDR3 sequences, less than 10% of them singletons. The source material was memory (CD45RO+) T cells sorted from blood. The receptor source for this set is a woman aged 18-30 years in good health. Both conserved end residues are part of each CDR3. Fields, in order: clone size, J gene, D gene, V gene, CDR3 protein, CDR3 DNA. The D gene is left open where the match is weak. Some rows have no size entry. The others give once, few or many, or a class for an expanded clone.

abundance: once
j_gene: TRBJ1-5
d_gene: .
v_gene: TRBV6-2/TRBV6-3
CDR3aa: CASSYYSSNQPQHF
CDR3nt: TGTGCCAGCAGTTACTACAGCAGCAATCAGCCCCAGCATTTT

abundance: few
j_gene: TRBJ1-1
d_gene: TRBD1
v_gene: TRBV3-1
CDR3aa: CASRQGAEAFF
CDR3nt: TGTGCCAGCAGGCAGGGGGCTGAAGCTTTCTTT

abundance: .
j_gene: TRBJ1-6
d_gene: TRBD1
v_gene: TRBV7-2
CDR3aa: CASSLKIRGPNSPLHF
CDR3nt: TGTGCCAGCAGCTTAAAAATTAGGGGGCCCAATTCACCCCTCCACTTT

abundance: many
j_gene: TRBJ2-3
d_gene: .
v_gene: TRBV6-1
CDR3aa: CASSDGSSLSQYF
CDR3nt: TGTGCCAGCAGTGACGGCTCTTCCCTCTCGCAGTATTTT

abundance: .
j_gene: TRBJ1-3
d_gene: .
v_gene: TRBV7-9
CDR3aa: CASSPPTGGSGNTIYF
CDR3nt: TGTGCCAGCAGCCCGCCGACGGGGGGCTCTGGAAACACCATATATTTT

abundance: many
j_gene: TRBJ2-7
d_gene: .
v_gene: TRBV5-7
CDR3aa: CATPCRGPYEQYF
CDR3nt: TGTGCCACCCCGTGTAGAGGGCCCTACGAGCAGTACTTC

abundance: many
j_gene: TRBJ1-2
d_gene: .
v_gene: TRBV7-3
CDR3aa: CASSQDNRGYTF
CDR3nt: TGTGCCAGCAGCCAGGACAATCGAGGCTACACCTTC

abundance: .
j_gene: TRBJ1-1
d_gene: .
v_gene: TRBV20-1
CDR3aa: CSASWAMNTEAFF
CDR3nt: TGCAGTGCTAGTTGGGCGATGAACACTGAAGCTTTCTTT

abundance: few
j_gene: TRBJ2-1
d_gene: TRBD2
v_gene: TRBV5-1
CDR3aa: CASSEGTSGEYEQFF
CDR3nt: TGCGCCAGCAGCGAAGGGACTAGCGGGGAATATGAGCAGTTCTTC

abundance: many
j_gene: TRBJ2-3
d_gene: TRBD2
v_gene: TRBV20-1
CDR3aa: CSLTSGGALDTQYF
CDR3nt: TGCAGCCTCACTAGCGGGGGGGCATTGGATACGCAGTATTTT

abundance: few
j_gene: TRBJ1-2
d_gene: .
v_gene: TRBV2
CDR3aa: CAREAGNYGYTF
CDR3nt: TGTGCCCGTGAAGCGGGGAACTATGGCTACACCTTC

abundance: few
j_gene: TRBJ2-3
d_gene: .
v_gene: TRBV7-3
CDR3aa: CASSPSGTVTDTQYF
CDR3nt: TGTGCCAGCAGCCCCTCCGGGACTGTCACAGATACGCAGTATTTT

abundance: medium-sized
j_gene: TRBJ1-5
d_gene: .
v_gene: TRBV28
CDR3aa: CASSLVRTGQPQHF
CDR3nt: TGTGCCAGCAGTTTAGTTAGGACGGGACAGCCCCAGCATTTT

abundance: few
j_gene: TRBJ2-1
d_gene: TRBD1
v_gene: TRBV20-1
CDR3aa: CSAPGQGKYNEQFF
CDR3nt: TGCAGTGCGCCGGGACAGGGAAAATACAATGAGCAGTTCTTC

abundance: few
j_gene: TRBJ2-7
d_gene: .
v_gene: TRBV5-1
CDR3aa: CASSAGGTGLYEQYF
CDR3nt: TGCGCCAGCAGCGCGGGTGGGACCGGACTCTACGAGCAGTACTTC

abundance: .
j_gene: TRBJ1-4
d_gene: .
v_gene: TRBV6-2/TRBV6-3
CDR3aa: CASSYTGSGNEKLFF
CDR3nt: TGTGCCAGCAGTTACACGGGAAGCGGAAATGAAAAACTGTTTTTT

abundance: many
j_gene: TRBJ2-3
d_gene: .
v_gene: TRBV18
CDR3aa: CASSPPEITDTQYF
CDR3nt: TGTGCCAGCTCACCACCGGAGATTACAGATACGCAGTATTTT

abundance: many
j_gene: TRBJ2-2
d_gene: .
v_gene: TRBV12-3/TRBV12-4
CDR3aa: CASRMTYSSGELFF
CDR3nt: TGTGCCAGCAGGATGACATATTCGTCGGGGGAGCTGTTTTTT

abundance: few
j_gene: TRBJ2-3
d_gene: .
v_gene: TRBV30
CDR3aa: CAWSRGGTDTQYF
CDR3nt: TGTGCCTGGAGTCGTGGGGGCACAGATACGCAGTATTTT

abundance: many
j_gene: TRBJ2-1
d_gene: .
v_gene: TRBV6-6
CDR3aa: CASHRDANEQFF
CDR3nt: TGTGCCAGCCATAGGGACGCCAATGAGCAGTTCTTC

abundance: .
j_gene: TRBJ2-7
d_gene: TRBD2
v_gene: TRBV2
CDR3aa: CASGGFWGNEQYF
CDR3nt: TGTGCCTCCGGGGGGTTTTGGGGGAACGAGCAGTACTTC

abundance: .
j_gene: TRBJ2-1
d_gene: TRBD2
v_gene: TRBV7-2
CDR3aa: CASSPRGGSSYNEQFF
CDR3nt: TGTGCCAGCAGCCCCCGCGGGGGAAGCTCCTACAATGAGCAGTTCTTC

abundance: few
j_gene: TRBJ1-6
d_gene: TRBD1
v_gene: TRBV5-1
CDR3aa: CASSRGQGVPIGDSPLHF
CDR3nt: TGCGCCAGCAGCCGTGGCCAGGGGGTCCCTATAGGGGATTCACCCCTCCACTTT

abundance: few
j_gene: TRBJ2-7
d_gene: TRBD1
v_gene: TRBV18
CDR3aa: CASSPTGDEQYF
CDR3nt: TGTGCCAGCTCACCGACAGGGGACGAGCAGTACTTC

abundance: many
j_gene: TRBJ2-2
d_gene: .
v_gene: TRBV7-2
CDR3aa: CASSLGFGPANTGELFF
CDR3nt: TGTGCCAGCAGCTTAGGGTTCGGCCCCGCGAACACCGGGGAGCTGTTTTTT

abundance: few
j_gene: TRBJ2-1
d_gene: .
v_gene: TRBV4-3
CDR3aa: CASSQEGGGTYNEQFF
CDR3nt: TGCGCCAGCAGCCAAGAGGGGGGAGGAACCTACAATGAGCAGTTCTTC

abundance: .
j_gene: TRBJ2-7
d_gene: .
v_gene: TRBV12-3/TRBV12-4
CDR3aa: CASSPRDEQYF
CDR3nt: TGTGCCAGCAGCCCACGAGACGAGCAGTACTTC

abundance: .
j_gene: TRBJ2-7
d_gene: TRBD2
v_gene: TRBV20-1
CDR3aa: CSARIPSGSLSYEQYF
CDR3nt: TGCAGTGCTAGAATCCCTAGCGGGAGTCTCTCCTACGAGCAGTACTTC

abundance: .
j_gene: TRBJ1-2
d_gene: .
v_gene: TRBV27
CDR3aa: CAKNPPGGYGYTF
CDR3nt: TGTGCCAAAAATCCTCCGGGGGGCTATGGCTACACCTTC

abundance: many
j_gene: TRBJ2-5
d_gene: .
v_gene: TRBV12-3/TRBV12-4
CDR3aa: CASRNEFLGETQYF
CDR3nt: TGTGCCAGCAGGAACGAGTTCTTGGGGGAGACCCAGTACTTC

abundance: many
j_gene: TRBJ2-5
d_gene: TRBD2
v_gene: TRBV2
CDR3aa: CASSELAGVLRETQYF
CDR3nt: TGTGCCAGCAGTGAGTTAGCGGGAGTTCTGAGGGAGACCCAGTACTTC

abundance: few
j_gene: TRBJ1-5
d_gene: .
v_gene: TRBV7-8
CDR3aa: CASSTSNQPQHF
CDR3nt: TGTGCCAGCAGCACTAGCAATCAGCCCCAGCATTTT

abundance: many
j_gene: TRBJ1-6
d_gene: TRBD1
v_gene: TRBV20-1
CDR3aa: CSAQGASNSPLHF
CDR3nt: TGCAGTGCTCAGGGGGCAAGTAATTCACCCCTCCACTTT

abundance: few
j_gene: TRBJ2-1
d_gene: TRBD2
v_gene: TRBV5-1
CDR3aa: CASTGGGLVGDEQFF
CDR3nt: TGCGCCAGCACGGGGGGGGGCTTGGTTGGTGATGAGCAGTTCTTC

abundance: .
j_gene: TRBJ2-7
d_gene: .
v_gene: TRBV3-1
CDR3aa: CASSQEGARFRYYDLGEQYF
CDR3nt: TGTGCCAGCAGCCAAGAGGGGGCAAGATTTCGCTACTACGACCTAGGCGAGCAGTACTTC

abundance: .
j_gene: TRBJ1-6
d_gene: TRBD1
v_gene: TRBV7-9
CDR3aa: CASSPGTGTGSPLHF
CDR3nt: TGTGCCAGCAGCCCAGGGACAGGGACGGGTTCACCCCTCCACTTT

abundance: .
j_gene: TRBJ2-5
d_gene: TRBD2
v_gene: TRBV20-1
CDR3aa: CSAGLTSGQETQYF
CDR3nt: TGCAGTGCTGGCTTGACTAGCGGCCAAGAGACCCAGTACTTC

abundance: .
j_gene: TRBJ1-2
d_gene: .
v_gene: TRBV11-2
CDR3aa: CASSLEVRGYGYTF
CDR3nt: TGTGCCAGCAGCTTAGAAGTCAGGGGCTATGGCTACACCTTC

abundance: few
j_gene: TRBJ2-3
d_gene: TRBD2
v_gene: TRBV5-1
CDR3aa: CASRTSGGLTDTQYF
CDR3nt: TGCGCCAGCCGGACTAGCGGGGGCCTCACAGATACGCAGTATTTT

abundance: few
j_gene: TRBJ2-7
d_gene: .
v_gene: TRBV2
CDR3aa: CASRVGDYEQYF
CDR3nt: TGTGCCAGCAGGGTGGGAGACTACGAGCAGTACTTC

abundance: few
j_gene: TRBJ2-5
d_gene: .
v_gene: TRBV4-3
CDR3aa: CASSQDRGFQETQYF
CDR3nt: TGCGCCAGCAGCCAAGACCGCGGGTTCCAAGAGACCCAGTACTTC

abundance: many
j_gene: TRBJ2-7
d_gene: TRBD1
v_gene: TRBV6-1
CDR3aa: CASSEAEQGPDEQYF
CDR3nt: TGTGCCAGCAGTGAAGCGGAACAGGGGCCCGACGAGCAGTACTTC

abundance: few
j_gene: TRBJ2-3
d_gene: .
v_gene: TRBV7-2
CDR3aa: CASSLERGQIAGTQYF
CDR3nt: TGTGCCAGCAGCTTAGAGAGAGGACAGATAGCTGGCACGCAGTATTTT

abundance: few
j_gene: TRBJ2-5
d_gene: .
v_gene: TRBV5-1
CDR3aa: CASSFGTPQTPQYF
CDR3nt: TGCGCCAGCAGCTTCGGGACTCCCCAGACCCCCCAGTACTTC

abundance: few
j_gene: TRBJ2-5
d_gene: .
v_gene: TRBV7-9
CDR3aa: CASSLYGKEETQYF
CDR3nt: TGTGCCAGCAGCTTGTACGGGAAAGAAGAGACCCAGTACTTC